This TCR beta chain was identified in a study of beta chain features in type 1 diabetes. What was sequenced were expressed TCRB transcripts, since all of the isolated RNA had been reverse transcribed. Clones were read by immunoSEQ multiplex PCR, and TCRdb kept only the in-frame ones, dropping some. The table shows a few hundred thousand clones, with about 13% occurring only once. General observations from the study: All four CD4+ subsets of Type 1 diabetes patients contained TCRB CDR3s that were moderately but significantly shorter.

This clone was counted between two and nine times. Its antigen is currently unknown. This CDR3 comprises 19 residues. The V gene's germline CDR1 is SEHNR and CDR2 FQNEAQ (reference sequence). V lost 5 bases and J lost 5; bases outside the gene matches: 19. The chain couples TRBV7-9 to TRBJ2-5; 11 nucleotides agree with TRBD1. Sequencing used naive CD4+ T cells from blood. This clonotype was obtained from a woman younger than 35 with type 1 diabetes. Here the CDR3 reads CASSPLTFFGQGAGETQYF. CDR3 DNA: TGTGCCAGCAGCCCCCTTACCTTCTTTGGACAGGGGGCAGGGGAGACCCAGTACTTC.